A selection of T cell receptor beta chains follows, all from one sample in a study of PD-1 blockade in classical Hodgkin lymphoma. The assay was immunoSEQ multiplex PCR, and TCRdb's table has in-frame clones only and misses some. The data hold about 93,000 clones, with about 90% observed a single time. Sample: peripheral blood mononuclear cells (PBMCs), taken before the second cycle of nivolumab. The source of these receptors is a human donor with classical Hodgkin lymphoma. Both conserved end residues are part of each CDR3. D genes are given only for firm matches. For some rows the clone size is stated as once, few or many, or as a class when expanded; others skip it.

NA,NA,TRBJ2-2,TRBV4-1,TGCGCCAGCAGCCAAGGCCCCCCGGTTTTGGCCGGGGAGCTGTTTTTT,CASSQGPPVLAGELFF
NA,NA,TRBJ2-2,TRBV6-1,TGTGCCAGCTCAATTAGGCACACCGGGGAGCTGTTTTTT,CASSIRHTGELFF
NA,NA,TRBJ2-7,TRBV6-6,TGTGCCAGCAGTTACGCGGACCGGGGGTACGAGCAGTACTTC,CASSYADRGYEQYF
NA,once,TRBJ2-1,TRBV18,TGTGCCAGCTCACAGGGGTATAAACTAGAATTCAATGAGCAGTTCTTC,CASSQGYKLEFNEQFF
TRBD2,NA,TRBJ2-1,TRBV4-2,TGTGCCAGCAGCCAAGGGGAGGGACTAGACAACAATGAGCAGTTCTTC,CASSQGEGLDNNEQFF
NA,NA,TRBJ1-1,TRBV6-1,TGTGCCAGCAGTGAAGCATCTAGGGGGGCAGGGCCGAACACTGAAGCTTTCTTT,CASSEASRGAGPNTEAFF
TRBD1,NA,TRBJ1-5,TRBV28,TGTGCCAGCAGTTTAGCCCCAGGGGGGGCGCAGCATCAGCCCCAGCATTTT,CASSLAPGGAQHQPQHF
TRBD2,NA,TRBJ2-3,TRBV30,TGTGCCTGGACTAGCGGGAGGGGCCTTACTAGCACAGATACGCAGTATTTT,CAWTSGRGLTSTDTQYF
NA,few,TRBJ2-1,TRBV7-9,TGTGCCAGCAGCCCACAGGGGAGGGATGAGCAGTTCTTC,CASSPQGRDEQFF
NA,NA,TRBJ2-1,TRBV7-9,TGTGCCAGCAGCTCACTCGGGGGCGGTAGCTCCTACAATGAGCAGTTCTTC,CASSSLGGGSSYNEQFF
NA,NA,TRBJ2-1,TRBV7-9,TGTGCCAGCAGCTTAGGAGCTTACCGTGACAATGAGCAGTTCTTC,CASSLGAYRDNEQFF
TRBD1,NA,TRBJ1-5,TRBV5-6,TGTGCCAGCAGCTTGACCTGGGGACAGGGGAGGATTCGCAATCAGCCCCAGCATTTT,CASSLTWGQGRIRNQPQHF
NA,NA,TRBJ1-5,TRBV4-2,TGTGCCAGCAGCCAAGTTTGGGGGGCTCCCTCCGATCAGCCCCAGCATTTT,CASSQVWGAPSDQPQHF
NA,NA,TRBJ2-3,TRBV5-1,TGCGCCAGCAGCCCCGGACTAAACACAGATACGCAGTATTTT,CASSPGLNTDTQYF
NA,NA,TRBJ2-5,TRBV30,TGTGCCTGGAGCGTAAGTCAGACCCAGTACTTC,CAWSVSQTQYF
NA,NA,TRBJ1-2,TRBV6-5,TGTGCCAGCAGTTACTCTCAACAGGTCCTTGGCTACACCTTC,CASSYSQQVLGYTF